Presented here are 18 T cell receptor beta chains from one specimen sequenced in a study of T cell responses to AZD1222 COVID-19 vaccine. The data were produced by immunoSEQ multiplex PCR, yet TCRdb's version contains in-frame clones alone and is incomplete. The repertoire includes about 150,000 clones, 88% of them detected once, and around 3.4% sits in the top ten. The sequenced sample was peripheral blood, obtained on day 0 of MenACWY control vaccination. These receptors all stem from an adult in good health.

V is TRBV4-1 and J is TRBJ2-1; 8 bases agree with TRBD2. Germline V gives CDR1 MGHRA, CDR2 YSYEKL. J lost 8 bases, V lost 4 bases, and 10 bases had no gene match. The CDR3 spans 15 residues. CDR3 coding DNA: TGCGCCAGCAGCCTATCCGGACTAGCTTTCTATGAGCAGTTCTTC. Its translation: CASSLSGLAFYEQFF.

The chain has TRBV7-2 and TRBJ1-5; D possibly corresponds to TRBD1 (5 bases). V was cut by 5 bases and J by 7 bases, with 12 bases left in between. The CDR3 is 13 amino acids. CDR1 and CDR2 from the germline V gene are SGHTA and FQGNSA. The CDR3 DNA reads TGTGCCAGCAGCGGGACCAAGTGGCAGCCCCAGCATTTT. It codes for CASSGTKWQPQHF.

This sequence joins TRBV18 and TRBJ2-7; D is unclear. The germline V gene encodes CDR1 KGHSH and CDR2 LQKENI. Trimming took off 3 bases at V and 6 bases at J, with 15 bases between the two ends. The CDR3 extends over 14 amino acids. CDR3 coding DNA: TGTGCCAGCTCACCTGACTGGGCTAGAACCGAGCAGTACTTC. It codes for CASSPDWARTEQYF.

The chain employs TRBV5-4 and TRBJ1-1; TRBD1 matches 7 bases. V gave up 4 bases and J gave up 1 base; unmatched junction bases: 7. This CDR3 comprises 15 residues. Germline V lookup: CDR1 SGHNT, CDR2 YYREEE (reference sequence). The CDR3 reads CASSRQTGRNTEAFF. The CDR3 DNA reads TGTGCCAGCAGCCGCCAGACAGGGAGGAACACTGAAGCTTTCTTT.

The chain joins TRBV5-1 to TRBJ1-1, with D hard to call. This CDR3 is built from 17 residues. V was shortened by 1 base and J by 1 base, with 17 bases between the two germline ends. Germline V gene sequence: CDR1 SGHRS, CDR2 YFSETQ. The CDR3 spells CASSLYPSGETNTEAFF. The CDR3 nucleotides read TGCGCCAGCAGCTTGTATCCATCTGGGGAGACGAACACTGAAGCTTTCTTT.

The CDR3 sequence: CASSLRGGSTDTQYF. The CDR3 nucleotides read TGTGCCAGCAGCCTCAGGGGGGGAAGCACAGATACGCAGTATTTT. J is TRBJ2-3 and V is TRBV7-2; the D call may be TRBD1 or TRBD2 (7 bases each). CDR3 length: 15 residues. V lost 5 bases to trimming and J lost 0 bases, with 12 bases between them. CDR1 is SGHTA and CDR2 is FQGNSA in the germline V gene.

The chain has TRBV6-2 or TRBV6-3 and TRBJ2-3; possible D gene TRBD1, 5 bases. Germline assignment: CDR1 MNHEY and CDR2 SVGEGT. V dropped 5 bases and J dropped 5 bases, with 14 bases sitting between them. The CDR3 totals 14 residues. The CDR3 reads CASSIGARIDTQYF. The CDR3 DNA follows: TGTGCCAGCAGTATTGGGGCGCGGATAGATACGCAGTATTTT.

The chain combines TRBV7-3 with TRBJ2-1, with 9 bases that match TRBD2. The CDR3 consists of 15 residues. V trimming: 5 bases; J trimming: 8 bases; junction bases outside the gene matches: 10. Germline CDR1 and CDR2: SGHTA and FQGTGA. The CDR3 DNA sequence: TGTGCCAGCAGCCCAGGGGGTAGCGGGAGAGATGAGCAGTTCTTC. It yields the protein CASSPGGSGRDEQFF.

The chain joins TRBV6-5 to TRBJ1-1; tentative D call: TRBD1 (6 bases). The CDR3 contains 13 residues. Germline V gene data show CDR1 as MNHEY and CDR2 as SVGAGI. Trimming removed 5 bases at V and 3 bases at J, with 10 bases between. CDR3 in amino acids: CASSTNRDTEAFF. CDR3 sequence (DNA): TGTGCCAGCAGTACCAACAGGGACACTGAAGCTTTCTTT.

The gene calls are TRBV18 and TRBJ1-2; no firm D call. This CDR3 contains 13 residues. Germline CDR1 is KGHSH and CDR2 is LQKENI. Trimming took 4 bases from V and 1 from J, leaving 7 bases between them. The CDR3 loop is CASSHQDNYGYTF. The CDR3 region has the DNA TGTGCCAGCTCACATCAAGATAACTATGGCTACACCTTC.

The chain recombines TRBV15 with TRBJ1-2; the match to TRBD1 covers 7 bases. The germline V gene has CDR1 LNHNV and CDR2 YYDKDF (reference sequence). This CDR3 is 15 amino acids long. V dropped 1 base and J dropped 6; count of bases not matched to a gene: 8. CDR3 nucleotide sequence: TGTGCCACCAGCAGAGTGTTCTACAGGGGCGATGGCTACACCTTC. It codes for CATSRVFYRGDGYTF.

The chain joins TRBV7-2 to TRBJ2-1; D unresolved. The CDR3 extends over 12 amino acids. The germline V gene has CDR1 SGHTA and CDR2 FQGNSA. V shed 5 bases and J shed 6 bases, with 8 bases lying between them. CDR3 DNA: TGTGCCAGCAGCGGCCTGGGCAATGAGCAGTTCTTC. It specifies CASSGLGNEQFF.

J is TRBJ1-1 and V is TRBV7-2; D gene unclear. V shed 3 bases and J shed 1 base, with 6 bases lying between them. Germline CDR1 and CDR2: SGHTA and FQGNSA. The CDR3 consists of 13 residues. For the CDR3, the DNA is TGTGCCAGCAGCTTCAGCTGGAACACTGAAGCTTTCTTT. It encodes CASSFSWNTEAFF.

This chain joins TRBV4-2 and TRBJ2-3, with no clear D. Germline loops: CDR1 LGHNA, CDR2 YNFKEQ. CDR3 size: 14 residues. The V end was cut by 0 bases, the J end by 0 bases, with 4 bases between. As DNA, the CDR3 is TGTGCCAGCAGCCAAGATGCTAGCACAGATACGCAGTATTTT. It is translated as CASSQDASTDTQYF.

The CDR3 loop reads CASSSSGPGTGELFF. CDR3 sequence (DNA): TGTGCCAGCAGCTCCTCGGGCCCGGGAACCGGGGAGCTGTTTTTT. V is TRBV5-4 and J is TRBJ2-2, with D tentatively TRBD2 (5 bases). V shed 3 bases and J shed 5 bases, with 14 bases lying between them. CDR1 SGHNT and CDR2 YYREEE come from the germline V gene (reference sequence). The CDR3 is 15 amino acids. The full variable domain, completed using reference TRBV5-4 and TRBJ2-2, is ETGVTQSPTHLIKTRGQQVTLRCSSQSGHNTVSWYQQALGQGPQFIFQYYREEENGRGNFPPRFSGLQFPNYSSELNVNALELDDSALYLCASSSSGPGTGELFFGEGSRLTVL.

This chain links TRBV3-1 (or the pseudogene TRBV3-2) with TRBJ1-4; possible D gene TRBD1, 5 bases. CDR3 length equals 18 residues. CDR1 is LGHDT and CDR2 is YNNKEL in the germline V gene (reference sequence). Trimming took 0 bases from V and 1 from J, leaving 15 bases between them. As DNA, the CDR3 is TGTGCCAGCAGCCAAGATTTTAGGGGTGCTGGAACTAATGAAAAACTGTTTTTT. Its translation: CASSQDFRGAGTNEKLFF.

The genes are TRBV29-1 and TRBJ2-3; 7 nucleotides align to TRBD1. The CDR3 is 13 amino acids. V gave up 6 bases and J gave up 4 bases; unmatched junction bases: 7. Germline V gene lookup returns CDR1 SQVTM and CDR2 ANQGSEA. Here the CDR3 DNA reads TGCAGCGTACCGTTACAGGGGCCAGATACGCAGTATTTT. Protein product: CSVPLQGPDTQYF.

The rearrangement uses TRBV6-5 and TRBJ2-5, with 9 bases identical to TRBD2. V shed 8 bases and J 4 bases; nucleotides not matched to a gene: 2. The germline V gene encodes CDR1 MNHEY and CDR2 SVGAGI. CDR3 size: 12 residues. In DNA, the CDR3 is TGTGCCAGCGCGGGGGGGAGAGAGACCCAGTACTTC. Its protein is CASAGGRETQYF.